The T cell receptor beta chain described here comes from a study of blood T cell repertoires in COVID-19. The table came from immunoSEQ multiplex PCR; TCRdb's copy has only in-frame clones and leaves some out. The sample shows just over 95,000 clones, about 86% of them seen only once. Deletions cut 3 bases from V and 2 bases from J, with 11 bases between. This CDR3 is 15 amino acids long. The V gene's germline CDR1 is LNHDA and CDR2 SQIVND (reference sequence). The chain combines TRBV19 with TRBJ2-1; D possibly corresponds to TRBD2 (5 bases). The sequence was collected from a man aged 60 to 69 with acute or convalescent COVID-19. Sequencing was performed on peripheral blood. This CDR3 reads CASSISGNPYNEQFF. CDR3 DNA: TGTGCCAGTAGTATTTCCGGGAACCCCTACAATGAGCAGTTCTTC. Using reference TRBV19 and TRBJ2-1 for the parts outside the CDR3, the full variable domain is DGGITQSPKYLFRKEGQNVTLSCEQNLNHDAMYWYRQDPGQGLRLIYYSQIVNDFQKGDIAEGYSVSREKKESFPLTVTSAQKNPTAFYLCASSISGNPYNEQFFGPGTRLTVL.